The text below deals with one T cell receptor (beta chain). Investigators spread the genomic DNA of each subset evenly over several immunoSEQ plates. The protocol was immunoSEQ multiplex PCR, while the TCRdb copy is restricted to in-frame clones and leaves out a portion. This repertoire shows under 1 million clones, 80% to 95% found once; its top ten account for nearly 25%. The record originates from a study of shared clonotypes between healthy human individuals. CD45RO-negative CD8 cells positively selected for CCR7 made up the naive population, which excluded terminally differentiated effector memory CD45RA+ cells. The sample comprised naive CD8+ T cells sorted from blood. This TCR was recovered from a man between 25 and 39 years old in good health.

The CDR3 here is CASSATSGGTYEQYF. CDR3 coding DNA: TGTGCCAGCAGCGCTACTAGCGGGGGAACCTACGAGCAGTACTTC. This chain links TRBV2 with TRBJ2-7, with TRBD2 identical over 11 bases. The CDR3 has 15 amino acids. The V gene end was trimmed by 6 bases and the J gene end by 2 bases; junction bases not matched to a gene: 6. Per germline, CDR1 SNHLY and CDR2 FYNNEI.